This T cell receptor (beta chain) was profiled in a study of T cells in Graves' hyperthyroidism and ophthalmopathy. This clonotype was seen a few times. This CDR3 is built from 14 residues. The junction had 8 bases not matched to a gene; V was cut back by 4 bases and J by 8 bases. The germline CDR1 and CDR2 sequences are SGHRS and YFSETQ. TCR beta CDR3 regions were amplified from RNA transcripts. The HTBI primer set drove a first-round RT-PCR of the TCR CDR3. TCRdb recomputed calls from the multiplex PCR reads with MiXCR, one row per CDR3 protein. The sample yields some 360,000 distinct CDR3 sequences, roughly 18% seen once.

V is TRBV5-1 and J is TRBJ2-4, with 8 positions matching TRBD1. Sequences were obtained from blood. The TCR sequence derives from a woman in her forties with Graves' ophthalmopathy. Here the CDR3 reads CASSDPDRADIQYF. As DNA, the CDR3 is TGCGCCAGCAGCGACCCGGACAGGGCGGACATTCAGTACTTC.